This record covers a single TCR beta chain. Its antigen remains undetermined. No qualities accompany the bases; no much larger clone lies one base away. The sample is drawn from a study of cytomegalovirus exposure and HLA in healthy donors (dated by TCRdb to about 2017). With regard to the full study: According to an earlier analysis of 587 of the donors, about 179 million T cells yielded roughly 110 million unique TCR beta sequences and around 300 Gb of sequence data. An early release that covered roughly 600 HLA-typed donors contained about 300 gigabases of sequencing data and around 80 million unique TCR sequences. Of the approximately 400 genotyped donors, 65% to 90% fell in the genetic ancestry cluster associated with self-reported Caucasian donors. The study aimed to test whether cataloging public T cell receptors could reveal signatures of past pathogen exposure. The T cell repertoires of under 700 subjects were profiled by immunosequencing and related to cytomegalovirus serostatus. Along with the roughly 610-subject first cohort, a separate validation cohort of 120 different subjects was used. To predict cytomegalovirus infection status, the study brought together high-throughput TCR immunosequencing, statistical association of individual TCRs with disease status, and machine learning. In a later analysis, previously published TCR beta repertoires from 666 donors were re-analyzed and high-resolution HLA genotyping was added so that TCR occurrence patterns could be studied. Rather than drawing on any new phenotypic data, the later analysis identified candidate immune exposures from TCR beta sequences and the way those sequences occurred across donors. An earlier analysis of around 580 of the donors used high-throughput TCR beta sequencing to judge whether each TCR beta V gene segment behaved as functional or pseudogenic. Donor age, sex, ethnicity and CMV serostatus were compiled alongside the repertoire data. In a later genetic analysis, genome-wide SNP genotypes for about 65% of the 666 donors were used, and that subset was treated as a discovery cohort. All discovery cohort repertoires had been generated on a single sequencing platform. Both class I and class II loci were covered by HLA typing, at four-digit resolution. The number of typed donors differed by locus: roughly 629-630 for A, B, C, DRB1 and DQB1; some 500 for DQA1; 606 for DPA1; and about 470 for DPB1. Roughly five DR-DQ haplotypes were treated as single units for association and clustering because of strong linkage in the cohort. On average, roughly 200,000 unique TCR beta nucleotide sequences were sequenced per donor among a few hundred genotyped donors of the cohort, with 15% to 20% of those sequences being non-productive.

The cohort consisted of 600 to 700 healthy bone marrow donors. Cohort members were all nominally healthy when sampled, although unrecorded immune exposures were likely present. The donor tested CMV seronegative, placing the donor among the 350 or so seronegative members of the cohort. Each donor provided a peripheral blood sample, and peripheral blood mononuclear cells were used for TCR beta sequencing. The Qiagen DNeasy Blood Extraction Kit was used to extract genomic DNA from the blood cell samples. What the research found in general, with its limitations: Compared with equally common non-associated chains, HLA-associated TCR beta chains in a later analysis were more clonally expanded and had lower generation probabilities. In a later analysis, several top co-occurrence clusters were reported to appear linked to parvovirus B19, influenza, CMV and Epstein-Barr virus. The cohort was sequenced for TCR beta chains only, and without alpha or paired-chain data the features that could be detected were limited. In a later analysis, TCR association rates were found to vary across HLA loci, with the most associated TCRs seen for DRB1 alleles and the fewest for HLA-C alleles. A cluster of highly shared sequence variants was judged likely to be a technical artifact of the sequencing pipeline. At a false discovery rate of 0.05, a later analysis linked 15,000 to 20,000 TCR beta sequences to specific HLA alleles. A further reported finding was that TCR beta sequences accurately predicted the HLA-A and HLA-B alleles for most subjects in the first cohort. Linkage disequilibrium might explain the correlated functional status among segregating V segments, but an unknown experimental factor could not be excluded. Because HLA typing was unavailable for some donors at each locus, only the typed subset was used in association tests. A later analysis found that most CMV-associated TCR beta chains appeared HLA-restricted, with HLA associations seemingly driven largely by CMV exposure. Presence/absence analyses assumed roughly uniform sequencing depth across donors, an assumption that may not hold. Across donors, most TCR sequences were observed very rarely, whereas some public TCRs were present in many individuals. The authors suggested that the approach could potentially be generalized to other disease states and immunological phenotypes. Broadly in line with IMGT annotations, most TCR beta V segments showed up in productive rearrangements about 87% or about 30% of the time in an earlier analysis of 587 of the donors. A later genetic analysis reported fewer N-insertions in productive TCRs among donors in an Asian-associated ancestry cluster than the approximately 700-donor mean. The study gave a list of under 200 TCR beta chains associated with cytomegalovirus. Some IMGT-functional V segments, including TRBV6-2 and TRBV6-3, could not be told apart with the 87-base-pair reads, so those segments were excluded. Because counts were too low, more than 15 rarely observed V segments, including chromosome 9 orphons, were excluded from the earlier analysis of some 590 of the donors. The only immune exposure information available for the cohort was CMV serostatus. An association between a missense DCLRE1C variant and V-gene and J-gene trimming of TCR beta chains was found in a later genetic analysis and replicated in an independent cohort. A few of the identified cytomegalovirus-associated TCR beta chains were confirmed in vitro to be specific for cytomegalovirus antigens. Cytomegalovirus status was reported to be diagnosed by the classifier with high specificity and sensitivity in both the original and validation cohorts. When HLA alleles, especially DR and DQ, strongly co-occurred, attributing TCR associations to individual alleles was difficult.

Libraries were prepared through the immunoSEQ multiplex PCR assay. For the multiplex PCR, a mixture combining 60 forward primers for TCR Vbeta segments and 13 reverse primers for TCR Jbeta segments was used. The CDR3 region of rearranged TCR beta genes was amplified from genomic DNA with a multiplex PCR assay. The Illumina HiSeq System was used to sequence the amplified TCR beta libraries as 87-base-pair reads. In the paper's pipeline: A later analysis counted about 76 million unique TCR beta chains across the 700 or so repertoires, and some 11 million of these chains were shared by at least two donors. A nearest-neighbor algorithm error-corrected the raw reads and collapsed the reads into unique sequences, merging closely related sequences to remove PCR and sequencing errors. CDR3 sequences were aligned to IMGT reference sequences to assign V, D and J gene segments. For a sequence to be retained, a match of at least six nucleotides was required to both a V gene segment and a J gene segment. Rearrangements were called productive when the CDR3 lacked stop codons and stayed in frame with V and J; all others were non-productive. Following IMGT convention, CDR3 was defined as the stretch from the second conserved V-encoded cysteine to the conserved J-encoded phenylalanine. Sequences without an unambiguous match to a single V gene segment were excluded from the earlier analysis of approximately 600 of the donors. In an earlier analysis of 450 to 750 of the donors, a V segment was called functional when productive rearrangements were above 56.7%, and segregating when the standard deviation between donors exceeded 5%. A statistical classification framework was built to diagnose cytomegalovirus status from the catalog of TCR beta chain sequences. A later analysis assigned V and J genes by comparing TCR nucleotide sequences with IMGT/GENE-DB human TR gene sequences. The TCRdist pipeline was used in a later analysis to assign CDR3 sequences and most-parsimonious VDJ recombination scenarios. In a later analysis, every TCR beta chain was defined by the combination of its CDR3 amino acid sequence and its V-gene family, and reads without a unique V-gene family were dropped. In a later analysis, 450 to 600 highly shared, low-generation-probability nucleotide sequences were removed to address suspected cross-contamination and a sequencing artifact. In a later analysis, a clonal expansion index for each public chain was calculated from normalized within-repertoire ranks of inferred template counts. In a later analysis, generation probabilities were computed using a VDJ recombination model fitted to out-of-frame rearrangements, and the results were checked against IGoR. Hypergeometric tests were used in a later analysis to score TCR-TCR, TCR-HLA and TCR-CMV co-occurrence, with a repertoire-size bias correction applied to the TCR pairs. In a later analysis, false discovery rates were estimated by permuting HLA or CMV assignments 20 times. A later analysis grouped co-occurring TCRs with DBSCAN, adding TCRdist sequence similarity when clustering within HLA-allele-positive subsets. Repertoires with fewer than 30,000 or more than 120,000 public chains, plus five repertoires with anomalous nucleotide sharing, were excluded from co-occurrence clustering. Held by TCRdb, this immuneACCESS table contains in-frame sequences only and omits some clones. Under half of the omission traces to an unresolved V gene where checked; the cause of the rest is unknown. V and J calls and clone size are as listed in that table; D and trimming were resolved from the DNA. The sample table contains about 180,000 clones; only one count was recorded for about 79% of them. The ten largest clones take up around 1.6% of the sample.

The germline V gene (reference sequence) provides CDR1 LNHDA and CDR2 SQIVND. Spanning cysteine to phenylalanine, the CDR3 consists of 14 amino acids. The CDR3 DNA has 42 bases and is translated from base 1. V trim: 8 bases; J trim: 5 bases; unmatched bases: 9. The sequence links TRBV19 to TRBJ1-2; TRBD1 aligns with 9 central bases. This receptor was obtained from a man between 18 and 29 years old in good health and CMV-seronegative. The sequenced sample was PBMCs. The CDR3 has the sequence CASSEQQGAYGYTF. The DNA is TGTGCCAGTTCCGAACAACAGGGGGCGTATGGCTACACCTTC.